This section outlines one T cell receptor beta chain sequence together with its context. The same CDR3 can be traced to other DNA sequences in this sample. This sample stems from a study of cytomegalovirus exposure and HLA in healthy donors. Trimming left V 3 bases short and J 1 base short, with 5 bases between. CDR3 length equals 13 residues. Germline CDR1 and CDR2: MNHEY and SMNVEV (reference sequence). The PCR had 60 Vbeta and 13 Jbeta primers. Sequencing was performed with immunoSEQ multiplex PCR; in TCRdb, only in-frame clones are kept and a portion is missing. Among 90,000 to 130,000 clones listed, less than 85% were seen once.

This chain joins TRBV27 and TRBJ2-3; D gene uncertain. The sequence was collected from a man aged 30 to 39 in good health and CMV-seropositive. Material for sequencing was PBMCs. The CDR3 nucleotides read TGTGCCAGCAGTTTCTATGGCACAGATACGCAGTATTTT. This sequence encodes CASSFYGTDTQYF.